By share of the sample, the clone carrying this T cell receptor (beta chain) is medium-sized. What it binds is unknown. These data originate in a study of liver allograft versus peripheral blood T cells. Whole-study context: A comparison was made between T cell receptor repertoires in transplanted livers and those in recipients' peripheral blood.

Per germline, CDR1 MNHEY and CDR2 SVGAGI. The ends were cut back, 0 bases at V and 1 base at J, with 12 bases in the middle. CDR3 size: 16 residues. Study findings and constraints: Liver allograft T cell receptor repertoires were reported to differ from peripheral blood repertoires.

TCRdb reprocessed the reads via MiXCR and lists one record per CDR3 protein. The sample contains about 12,000 distinct CDR3 sequences, 25% to 35% of which appear only once. This clonotype originated in a human patient who had a liver transplant. Some T cells may have come from the graft donor. The chain is built from TRBV6-5 and TRBJ2-5; no firm D call. The chain's CDR3 is CASSYSFTSLQETQYF. As DNA, the CDR3 is TGTGCCAGCAGTTACTCCTTCACAAGCCTCCAAGAGACCCAGTACTTC.